This is a list of T cell receptor beta chains from one sample in a study of cytomegalovirus exposure and HLA in healthy donors. Only in-frame clones appear in the TCRdb table, and some are missing; sequencing was by immunoSEQ multiplex PCR. Found here are around 160,000 clones, more than 70% of them singletons; the top ten hold 4.9%. The sequenced sample consisted of PBMCs. The receptors were gathered from a male donor in good health and CMV-seronegative. The CDR3 runs from the conserved cysteine through the conserved F or W. Each record gives: clone size, D gene, J gene, V gene, CDR3 DNA, CDR3 protein. The D gene is left open where the match is weak. Size values are once, few and many counts, or a class for expanded clones, and some rows have none.

few TRBD2 TRBJ2-2 TRBV7-8 TGTGCCAGCAGCCCACTCGGACTAGCCGACACCGGGGAGCTGTTTTTT CASSPLGLADTGELFF
- TRBD1 TRBJ1-4 TRBV5-1 TGCGCCAGCAGCCCCGGGACAGGGTGGAGGGGATTCGAAGAAAAACTGTTTTTT CASSPGTGWRGFEEKLFF
- TRBD2 TRBJ2-5 TRBV10-3 TGTGCCATCAGTGCGACTACTAGCGCCCAAGAGACCCAGTACTTC CAISATTSAQETQYF
- - TRBJ2-5 TRBV5-6 TGTGCCAGCAGCTTGAGCTCTACTGCCGAGACCCAGTACTTC CASSLSSTAETQYF
- - TRBJ2-1 TRBV7-9 TGTGCCAGCAGCTTACCCCAGACAGATGAGCAGTTCTTC CASSLPQTDEQFF
few - TRBJ2-5 TRBV4-3 TGCGCCAGCAGCCACTTGGGGGGTGAGCAGTACTTC CASSHLGGEQYF
- - TRBJ1-4 TRBV5-1 TGCGCCAGCAGCTTGGTGGCAGGGGCGAGTGAAAAACTGTTTTTT CASSLVAGASEKLFF
- - TRBJ1-2 TRBV23-1 TGCGCCAGCAGTCAATCGGGAGAGGCAGCCGGCGCCTTC CASSQSGEAAGAF
- TRBD1 TRBJ2-2 TRBV5-6 TGTGCCAGCAACCGTCGGACAGGGGGCTTCGGGGAGCTGTTTTTT CASNRRTGGFGELFF
- - TRBJ2-7 TRBV6-5 TGTGCCAGCAGCCGGGACTCAGCCTACGAGCAGTACTTC CASSRDSAYEQYF
- - TRBJ1-2 TRBV5-4 TGTGCCAGCAGCTTCTCAGGGTTGGATGGCTACACCTTC CASSFSGLDGYTF
- - TRBJ2-1 TRBV7-9 TGTGCCAGCAGCTTAATAGCGGCAGGGCCCTACAATGAGCAGTTCTTC CASSLIAAGPYNEQFF
- - TRBJ2-1 TRBV18 TGTGCCAGCTCACCAGGTACCGGCTCCTACAATGAGCAGTTCTTC CASSPGTGSYNEQFF
- - TRBJ2-1 TRBV7-9 TGTGCCAGCAGCTTAGCGTTGGCTAGCTCCGTCAATGAGCAGTTCTTC CASSLALASSVNEQFF
once TRBD2 TRBJ2-1 TRBV5-1 TGCGCCAGCAGCTTGGGAAATAGCGGGGGGCTCAGTGAGCAGTTCTTC CASSLGNSGGLSEQFF
- TRBD2 TRBJ2-5 TRBV5-1 TGCGCCAGCAGCTTTGGTAGCGGGGGGGCCAGGGAGACCCAGTACTTC CASSFGSGGARETQYF
- - TRBJ2-1 TRBV9 TGTGCCAGCAGCGTAGAGGCAGGCTCCTACAATGAGCAGTTCTTC CASSVEAGSYNEQFF
- TRBD1 TRBJ1-6 TRBV28 TGTGCCAGCAGTTCCTCAGGGGGCCTCAATTCACCCCTCCACTTT CASSSSGGLNSPLHF
- - TRBJ1-1 TRBV5-1 TGCGCCAGCAGTTCCTACGGGGGATCCCCGGAAGCTTTCTTT CASSSYGGSPEAFF
- TRBD1 TRBJ1-2 TRBV5-6 TGTGCCAGCAGCTTGGGGACAGGGGAGTGGACCTTC CASSLGTGEWTF
- - TRBJ2-2 TRBV2 TGTGCCAGCAGTGAAGTGAGGGCGAACACCGGGGAGCTGTTTTTT CASSEVRANTGELFF
- TRBD2 TRBJ2-3 TRBV5-1 TGCGCCAGCAGCTTGGGCGGGGGGGCGACAGATACGCAGTATTTT CASSLGGGATDTQYF
- TRBD2 TRBJ2-7 TRBV7-9 TGTGCCAGCAGCTCCCGACTAGCGGGAGGATCGAGCTCCTACGAGCAGTACTTC CASSSRLAGGSSSYEQYF